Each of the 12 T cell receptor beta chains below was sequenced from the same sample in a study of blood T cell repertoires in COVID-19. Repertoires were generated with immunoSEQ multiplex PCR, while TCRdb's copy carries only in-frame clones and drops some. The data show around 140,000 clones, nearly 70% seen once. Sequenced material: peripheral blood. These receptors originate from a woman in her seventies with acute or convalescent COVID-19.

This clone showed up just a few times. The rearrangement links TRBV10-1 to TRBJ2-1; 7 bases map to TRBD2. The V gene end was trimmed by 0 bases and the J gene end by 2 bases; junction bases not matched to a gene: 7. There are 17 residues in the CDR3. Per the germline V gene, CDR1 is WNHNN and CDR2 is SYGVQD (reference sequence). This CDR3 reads CASSESTGGTPYNEQFF. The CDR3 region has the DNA TGCGCCAGCAGTGAGTCGACGGGGGGAACCCCCTACAATGAGCAGTTCTTC.

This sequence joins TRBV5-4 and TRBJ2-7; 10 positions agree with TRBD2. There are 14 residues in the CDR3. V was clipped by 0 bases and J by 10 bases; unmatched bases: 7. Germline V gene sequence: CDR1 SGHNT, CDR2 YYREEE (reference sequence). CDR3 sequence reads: CASSLVAAGGNQYF. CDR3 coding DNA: TGTGCCAGCAGCTTGGTTGCAGCGGGAGGGAACCAGTACTTC.

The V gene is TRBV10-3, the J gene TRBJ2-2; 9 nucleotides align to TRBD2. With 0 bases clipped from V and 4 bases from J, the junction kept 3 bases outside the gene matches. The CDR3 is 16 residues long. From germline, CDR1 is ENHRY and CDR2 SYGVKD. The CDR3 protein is CAISESIAGATGELFF. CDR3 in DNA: TGTGCCATCAGTGAGTCGATAGCGGGGGCCACCGGGGAGCTGTTTTTT.

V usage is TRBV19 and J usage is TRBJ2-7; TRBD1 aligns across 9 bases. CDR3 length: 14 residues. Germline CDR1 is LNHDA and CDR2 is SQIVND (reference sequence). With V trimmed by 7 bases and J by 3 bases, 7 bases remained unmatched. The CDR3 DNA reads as TGTGCCAGTAATCCGGGACAGGGAATCTACGAGCAGTACTTC. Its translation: CASNPGQGIYEQYF.

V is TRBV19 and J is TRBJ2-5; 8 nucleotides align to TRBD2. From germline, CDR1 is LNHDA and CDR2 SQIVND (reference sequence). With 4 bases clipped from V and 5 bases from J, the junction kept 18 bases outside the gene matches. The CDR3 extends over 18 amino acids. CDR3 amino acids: CASSKGGTSGLAGETQYF. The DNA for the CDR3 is TGTGCCAGTAGTAAAGGAGGGACATCAGGACTAGCAGGGGAGACCCAGTACTTC.

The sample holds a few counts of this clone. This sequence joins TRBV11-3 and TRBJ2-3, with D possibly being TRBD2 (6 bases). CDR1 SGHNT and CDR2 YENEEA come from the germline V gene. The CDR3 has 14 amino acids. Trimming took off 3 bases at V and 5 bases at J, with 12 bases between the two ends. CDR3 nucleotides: TGTGCCAGCAGCTTGGGGGGTTTACTAGATACGCAGTATTTT. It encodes CASSLGGLLDTQYF. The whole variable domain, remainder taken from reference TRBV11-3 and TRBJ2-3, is EAGVVQSPRYKIIEKKQPVAFWCNPISGHNTLYWYLQNLGQGPELLIRYENEEAVDDSQLPKDRFSAERLKGVDSTLKIQPAELGDSAVYLCASSLGGLLDTQYFGPGTRLTVL.

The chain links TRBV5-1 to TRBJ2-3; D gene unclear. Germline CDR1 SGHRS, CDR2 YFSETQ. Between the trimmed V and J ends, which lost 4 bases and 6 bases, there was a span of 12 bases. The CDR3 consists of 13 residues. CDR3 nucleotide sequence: TGCGCCAGCAGCCAGTACAATGCCGATACGCAGTATTTT. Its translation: CASSQYNADTQYF.

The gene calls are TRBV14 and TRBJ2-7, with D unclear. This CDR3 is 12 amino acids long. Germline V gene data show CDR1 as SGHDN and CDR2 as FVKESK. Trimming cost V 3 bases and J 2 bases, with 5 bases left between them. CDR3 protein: CASSHSPYEQYF. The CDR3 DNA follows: TGTGCCAGCAGCCATTCTCCCTACGAGCAGTACTTC.

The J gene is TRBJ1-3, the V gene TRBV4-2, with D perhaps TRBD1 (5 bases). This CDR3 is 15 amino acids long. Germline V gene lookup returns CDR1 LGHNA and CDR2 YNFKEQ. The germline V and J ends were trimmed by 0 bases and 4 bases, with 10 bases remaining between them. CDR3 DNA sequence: TGTGCCAGCAGCCAAGATAGGGGCCTCGGAAACACCATATATTTT. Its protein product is CASSQDRGLGNTIYF.

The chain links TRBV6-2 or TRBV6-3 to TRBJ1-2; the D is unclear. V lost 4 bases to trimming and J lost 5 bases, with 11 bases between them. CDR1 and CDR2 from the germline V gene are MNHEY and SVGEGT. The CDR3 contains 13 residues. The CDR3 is CASSLPSRYGYTF. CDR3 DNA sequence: TGTGCCAGCAGTTTGCCGAGCCGGTATGGCTACACCTTC.

The CDR3 loop reads CASSNTGGSGGYTF. The DNA for the CDR3 is TGTGCCAGCAGTAACACAGGGGGGAGTGGTGGCTACACCTTC. This chain links TRBV6-5 with TRBJ1-2; TRBD1 matches at 8 bases. Germline assignment: CDR1 MNHEY and CDR2 SVGAGI. J was trimmed by 7 bases and V by 5 bases; bases with no gene match: 9. The CDR3 covers 14 residues.

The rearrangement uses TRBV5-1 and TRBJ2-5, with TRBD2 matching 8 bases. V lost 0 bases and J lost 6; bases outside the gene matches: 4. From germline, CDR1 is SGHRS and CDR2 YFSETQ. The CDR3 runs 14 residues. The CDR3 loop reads CASSLDAGGQTQYF. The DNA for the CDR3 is TGCGCCAGCAGCTTGGATGCGGGGGGCCAGACCCAGTACTTC.